The 28 T cell receptor beta chains presented below share a single source sample, sequenced in a study of shared clonotypes between healthy human individuals (dated by TCRdb to 2018 to 2021). For the CD8 naive samples, CD45RO-negative cells were positively selected for CCR7, yielding a CD45RA+CCR7+ population from which TemRA cells were excluded. The library was produced with the immunoSEQ multiplex PCR assay. Here the immuneACCESS table is served through TCRdb, limited to in-frame sequences with V and J called. Missing clones are a known gap in these copies; in checked studies unresolved V genes cover under half, and the rest lacks a known reason. In this sample the table shows about 2,200,000 clones, under 95% of which occur a single time. The top ten constitute more than 1.5% of the sample. Sequences were obtained from naive CD8+ T cells from PBMCs. In the paper's terms, the cell subset or site label means: CD45RA+CCR7+. Receptors were obtained from a young man in good health. Some clones in this sample may be carry-over from other donors' samples.

This chain connects TRBV27 to TRBJ2-7; 7 bases match TRBD2. After removal of 2 bases from V and 2 bases from J, the junction contained 15 bases not matched to a gene. The CDR3 contains 18 residues. CDR1 and CDR2 from the germline V gene are MNHEY and SMNVEV (reference sequence). The CDR3 sequence is CASSLRWVSEREAYEQYF. In DNA, the CDR3 is TGTGCCAGCAGTTTAAGGTGGGTATCGGAGCGGGAAGCCTACGAGCAGTACTTC.

In regard to this clone: This same CDR3 is encoded by further DNA sequences in the sample. The DNA of the CDR3 is TGTGCCACCAGCAGAGATCGGGTCAACAATGAGCAGTTCTTC. This gives the protein CATSRDRVNNEQFF. This chain links TRBV15 with TRBJ2-1; the D is unclear. The CDR3 is made up of 14 amino acids. Germline assignment: CDR1 LNHNV and CDR2 YYDKDF (reference sequence). The germline V and J ends were trimmed by 0 bases and 5 bases, with 8 bases remaining between them.

This chain links TRBV15 with TRBJ2-5; maybe TRBD2 (6 bases). The CDR3 runs 14 residues. V was trimmed by 0 bases and J by 4 bases, leaving 9 bases between them. Germline CDR1 LNHNV, CDR2 YYDKDF (reference sequence). The CDR3 DNA reads as TGTGCCACCAGCAGAGAAATGGGAGGAGAGACCCAGTACTTC. Translation gives CATSREMGGETQYF.

This clone was seen only once. Its ends do not fully match the called genes, so a read error is possible. V gene TRBV11-2 combines with J gene TRBJ2-5; TRBD2 aligns across 8 bases. Germline CDR1 reads SGHAT; CDR2 reads FQNNGV. The CDR3 has 11 amino acids. CDR3 region: CASSSGTRADF. The CDR3 DNA is TGTGCCAGCAGCTCGGGGACTAGGGCTGACTTC.

The chain is built from TRBV11-2 and TRBJ2-5; tentatively, D is TRBD1 (5 bases). Trimming pared 5 bases from V and 5 bases from J, leaving 18 bases between. The CDR3 spans 15 residues. Per the germline V gene, CDR1 is SGHAT and CDR2 is FQNNGV. CDR3 nucleotide sequence: TGTGCCAGCAGCCCAGTCCCCCAGGGAATGGAGACCCAGTACTTC. The encoded protein is CASSPVPQGMETQYF.

The rearrangement uses TRBV19 and TRBJ2-1; possibly TRBD1 for D (5 bases). Germline V CDR1 and CDR2: LNHDA, SQIVND (reference sequence). Between the trimmed V and J ends, which lost 7 bases and 0 bases, there was a span of 16 bases. CDR3 length: 16 amino acids. The CDR3 spells CASTPAGHSSYNEQFF. CDR3 DNA sequence: TGTGCCAGTACCCCGGCAGGGCATAGCTCCTACAATGAGCAGTTCTTC.

In its sample, this clone was seen once. The CDR3 here is CASSPPRVGGAGANVLTF. The CDR3 nucleotides are TGTGCCAGCAGCCCCCCGCGAGTTGGTGGGGCTGGGGCCAACGTCCTGACTTTC. This sequence joins TRBV9 and TRBJ2-6; D call uncertain. The length of the CDR3 is 18 residues. Germline CDR1 is SGDLS and CDR2 is YYNGEE. V lost 4 bases and J 2 bases, leaving 19 bases between the germline ends.

The chain recombines TRBV6-5 with TRBJ2-7; D perhaps matches TRBD2 (7 bases). In germline, CDR1 is MNHEY, CDR2 SVGAGI. V dropped 10 bases and J dropped 2 bases, with 12 bases sitting between them. CDR3 length: 12 amino acids. CDR3 nucleotide sequence: TGTGCCACCCGGGGGGCGCCCTACGAGCAGTACTTC. Amino acids: CATRGAPYEQYF.

There are a few counts of this clone. At the DNA level, this CDR3 is encoded by other sequences in the same sample as well. The chain carries TRBV7-8 and TRBJ1-1; unclear D gene. Germline CDR1 SGHVS, CDR2 FQNEAQ. Deletions cut 1 base from V and 6 bases from J, with 6 bases between. This CDR3 has 12 amino acids. The DNA for the CDR3 is TGTGCCAGCAGCTTAGGAGGGCCTGAAGCTTTCTTT. Translating it yields CASSLGGPEAFF.

On this clone itself: Other nucleotide sequences in the sample specify the same CDR3. The CDR3: CASSSLANEQFF. CDR3 coding DNA: TGTGCCAGCAGCTCACTAGCTAATGAGCAGTTCTTC. The genes are TRBV7-9 and TRBJ2-1; perhaps TRBD2 as D (6 bases). Trimming stripped 4 bases from V and 7 bases from J, with 8 bases between. The CDR3 totals 12 residues. In germline, CDR1 is SEHNR, CDR2 FQNEAQ (reference sequence).

The chain recombines TRBV7-6 with TRBJ2-2, with D hard to call. The CDR3 length is 14 residues. CDR1 and CDR2 from the germline V gene are SGHVS and FNYEAQ. V shed 4 bases and J shed 3 bases, with 9 bases lying between them. CDR3 bases: TGTGCCAGCAGCTCAGGTGGCTACACCGGGGAGCTGTTTTTT. Encoded protein: CASSSGGYTGELFF. Full variable domain (outside the CDR3, taken from reference TRBV7-6 and TRBJ2-2): GAGVSQSPRYKVTKRGQDVALRCDPISGHVSLYWYRQALGQGPEFLTYFNYEAQQDKSGLPNDRFSAERPEGSISTLTIQRTEQRDSAMYRCASSSGGYTGELFFGEGSRLTVL.

The chain links TRBV9 to TRBJ1-2; D call uncertain. Trimming removed 1 base at V and 2 bases at J, with 12 bases between. The CDR3 totals 15 residues. The germline V gene encodes CDR1 SGDLS and CDR2 YYNGEE. CDR3 region: CASSVYGQPNYGYTF. CDR3 nucleotide sequence: TGTGCCAGCAGCGTATATGGGCAGCCCAACTATGGCTACACCTTC.

The chain couples TRBV5-1 to TRBJ2-6; 8 bases fit TRBD1. With 0 bases clipped from V and 0 bases from J, the junction kept 8 bases outside the gene matches. The CDR3 has 19 amino acids. The germline gives CDR1 SGHRS, CDR2 YFSETQ. The CDR3 DNA is TGCGCCAGCAGCTTGGACTCCAGGACAGGGATCTCTGGGGCCAACGTCCTGACTTTC. It encodes CASSLDSRTGISGANVLTF.

This chain connects TRBV7-9 to TRBJ2-5, with D tentatively TRBD2 (6 bases). Trimming shortened V by 3 bases and J by 4 bases, and 12 bases separated the two germline ends. The CDR3 runs 14 residues. Germline loops: CDR1 SEHNR, CDR2 FQNEAQ (reference sequence). In DNA form, the CDR3 reads TGTGCCAGCAGCTTCCCGGTCGGGGGAGAGACCCAGTACTTC. It codes for CASSFPVGGETQYF.

This clone has more than one count but fewer than ten. The V call is TRBV27, the J call TRBJ1-5; tentatively, D is TRBD1 (5 bases). The CDR3 runs 9 residues. CDR1 is MNHEY, CDR2 SMNVEV, per germline (reference sequence). The V end lost 11 bases, the J end lost 15 bases, and 14 bases lay between the germline ends. CDR3 in DNA: TGTGCCTGCGCAGGGACGGGGCATTTT. Amino acid sequence: CACAGTGHF.

The rearrangement joins TRBV5-5 to TRBJ2-7; TRBD2 might be the D (5 bases). Trimming took 0 bases from V and 5 from J, leaving 12 bases between them. The CDR3 length is 14 residues. Germline V gene lookup returns CDR1 SGHKS and CDR2 YYEKEE (reference sequence). This CDR3 is CASSLAGGLHEQYF. The CDR3 nucleotides are TGTGCCAGCAGCTTGGCCGGAGGCCTCCACGAGCAGTACTTC.

The rearrangement joins TRBV29-1 to TRBJ2-7; tentative D call: TRBD2 (5 bases). Germline assignment: CDR1 SQVTM and CDR2 ANQGSEA. V lost 6 bases and J 0 bases, leaving 12 bases between the germline ends. The CDR3 is 13 residues long. CDR3 protein: CSVHDGLSYEQYF. As DNA, the CDR3 is TGCAGCGTGCATGACGGACTCTCCTACGAGCAGTACTTC.

The chain links TRBV28 to TRBJ1-4, with 10 positions matching TRBD1. Trimming removed 6 bases from V and 8 bases from J; junction bases left unmatched: 15. Germline V gives CDR1 MDHEN, CDR2 SYDVKM. The CDR3 consists of 17 residues. CDR3 loop: CASRLLPGQGIGEKLFF. Here the CDR3 DNA reads TGTGCCAGCAGGCTACTACCGGGACAGGGGATAGGAGAAAAACTGTTTTTT.

This clone was counted once. This chain links TRBV27 with TRBJ2-1, with D unclear. This CDR3 spans 18 amino acids. CDR1 MNHEY and CDR2 SMNVEV come from the germline V gene (reference sequence). V was trimmed by 6 bases and J by 2 bases, leaving 23 bases between them. CDR3: CASSNPSQQVLPYNEQFF. The CDR3 DNA reads as TGTGCCAGCAGCAATCCCTCACAACAAGTATTGCCCTACAATGAGCAGTTCTTC.

The V call is TRBV7-2, the J call TRBJ2-7, with D perhaps matching TRBD2 (6 bases). V was pared by 1 base and J by 9 bases, with 10 bases between. This CDR3 is 12 amino acids long. Germline V lookup: CDR1 SGHTA, CDR2 FQGNSA. CDR3 nucleotide sequence: TGTGCCAGCAGCTTAGGCGGAGCGGGGCAGTACTTC. This translates into CASSLGGAGQYF.

The count of this clone is one. The chain combines TRBV7-2 with TRBJ1-1; D may be TRBD1 (5 bases). This CDR3 is 15 amino acids long. Germline CDR1 SGHTA, CDR2 FQGNSA. Deletions cut 6 bases from V and 1 base from J, with 15 bases between. CDR3 in amino acids: CASSPFGGGNTEAFF. The CDR3 bases are TGTGCCAGCAGTCCCTTTGGGGGGGGGAACACTGAAGCTTTCTTT.

Details on this clone: Other DNA sequences in this specimen translate into the identical CDR3. V is TRBV7-9 and J is TRBJ2-7, with 11 bases fitting TRBD2. The germline CDR1 and CDR2 sequences are SEHNR and FQNEAQ (reference sequence). The trim removed 5 bases at V and 2 bases at J, leaving 5 bases unmatched. CDR3 size: 15 residues. The CDR3 DNA sequence: TGTGCCAGCAGCCCCATAGCGGGAGGGACCTACGAGCAGTACTTC. Protein: CASSPIAGGTYEQYF.

The chain joins TRBV25-1 to TRBJ2-7; 8 nucleotides agree with TRBD1. CDR3 length equals 13 residues. Germline V CDR1 and CDR2: MGHDK, SYGVNS. With V trimmed by 3 bases and J by 4 bases, 2 bases remained unmatched. The CDR3 loop is CASSDRGRYEQYF. CDR3 in DNA: TGTGCCAGCAGTGACAGGGGGCGGTACGAGCAGTACTTC.

Concerning this clone itself: This sample also contains other DNA sequences that code for the same CDR3. The J gene is TRBJ2-7, the V gene TRBV30; TRBD2 matches 12 bases. This CDR3 spans 13 amino acids. V was clipped by 5 bases and J by 3 bases; unmatched bases: 2. CDR1 is GTSNPN, CDR2 SVGIG, per germline (reference sequence). The DNA for the CDR3 is TGTGCCTGGCGGACTAGCGGGGACTACGAGCAGTACTTC. Protein sequence: CAWRTSGDYEQYF.

The V and J genes are TRBV27 and TRBJ1-1, with 9 bases identical to TRBD1. With V trimmed by 8 bases and J by 4 bases, 5 bases remained unmatched. The CDR3 sequence is 13 residues long. Germline lookup yields CDR1 MNHEY and CDR2 SMNVEV (reference sequence). Written as DNA, the CDR3 is TGTGCCAGCCTCCTGACAGGGGGCACTGAAGCTTTCTTT. This translates into CASLLTGGTEAFF.

This clone was counted once. The V call is TRBV28, the J call TRBJ1-2; 7 bases align to TRBD1. This CDR3 spans 16 amino acids. J gave up 4 bases and V 5 bases, and 13 bases lay outside the gene matches. Germline lookup yields CDR1 MDHEN and CDR2 SYDVKM. CDR3 sequence: CASSPSTGYDTYGYTF. The CDR3 DNA is TGTGCCAGCAGTCCATCGACAGGGTATGATACCTATGGCTACACCTTC.

This clone was counted between two and nine times. This chain uses TRBV28 with TRBJ2-1, with 9 bases lining up with TRBD1. V shed 4 bases, J shed 4 bases, and the junction held 5 bases outside the gene matches. Germline CDR1 and CDR2: MDHEN and SYDVKM. The CDR3 runs 15 residues. The CDR3 loop is CASSSGTGRYNEQFF. The CDR3 DNA follows: TGTGCCAGCAGTTCCGGGACAGGGAGGTACAATGAGCAGTTCTTC.

This clone was seen more than once but under ten times. This chain links TRBV30 with TRBJ1-1; D is unresolved. V dropped 4 bases and J dropped 1 base, with 7 bases sitting between them. The CDR3 is made up of 12 amino acids. The germline V gene has CDR1 GTSNPN and CDR2 SVGIG (reference sequence). The DNA for the CDR3 is TGTGCCTGGAACGCGGGGAACACTGAAGCTTTCTTT. Translation: CAWNAGNTEAFF.